This TCR beta chain was observed in a study of T cell repertoires in cytomegalovirus infection. Study background: Signatures in public TCR beta sequences pointed to both CMV infection and matching HLA type.

This clonotype was observed a few times. Antigen: not known. General study findings and limits: The ex vivo response showed dominance by HLA-C-restricted CMV-specific TCR beta clonotypes. Identification of carriers of CMV plus the relevant HLA was achieved through cumulative public TCR beta family frequency.

One entry per CDR3 protein results from TCRdb running MiXCR on the reads. The sample lists 150,000 to 200,000 distinct CDR3 sequences, over 15% occurring once. This CDR3 is 16 amino acids long. V shed 5 bases and J 3 bases; nucleotides not matched to a gene: 12. Germline CDR1 MNHEY, CDR2 SVGAGI. Sequenced input: CD8+ T cells from PBMCs. The J gene is TRBJ2-7, the V gene TRBV6-5, with 8 nucleotides matching TRBD1. The clonotype comes from a human donor in good health (CMV status not recorded). Some clones in this sample may be carry-over from other donors' samples. CDR3 nucleotides: TGTGCCAGCAGTACAGCGACAGGGGAAAGTGGCTACGAGCAGTACTTC. This encodes CASSTATGESGYEQYF.